The T cell receptor beta chain described here comes from a study of cytomegalovirus exposure and HLA in healthy donors. On the study more broadly: HLA-typed donors were the source of 86 million or so unique TCRs held in an early data release. Notes on the study in general: Researchers reported in a later analysis that a missense DCLRE1C variant was tied to TCR beta V- and J-gene trimming.

About this clone itself: What it binds is not known.

A multiplex PCR was run with 60 Vbeta primers and 13 Jbeta primers. Generated by immunoSEQ multiplex PCR, the TCRdb table keeps only in-frame clones and is missing some. The sample features roughly 53,000 clones, with around 2.3% in its top ten. This sequence originates from a female donor in good health and CMV-seronegative. What was sequenced was PBMCs.

CDR3 nucleotide sequence: TGTGCCAGCAGTGCGACCGGGTGGGACACTGAAGCTTTCTTT. This sequence encodes CASSATGWDTEAFF. The gene calls are TRBV6-1 and TRBJ1-1, with D uncertain. V was shortened by 4 bases and J by 3 bases, with 12 bases between the two germline ends. Germline V gene sequence: CDR1 MNHNS, CDR2 SASEGT. This CDR3 is built from 14 residues.